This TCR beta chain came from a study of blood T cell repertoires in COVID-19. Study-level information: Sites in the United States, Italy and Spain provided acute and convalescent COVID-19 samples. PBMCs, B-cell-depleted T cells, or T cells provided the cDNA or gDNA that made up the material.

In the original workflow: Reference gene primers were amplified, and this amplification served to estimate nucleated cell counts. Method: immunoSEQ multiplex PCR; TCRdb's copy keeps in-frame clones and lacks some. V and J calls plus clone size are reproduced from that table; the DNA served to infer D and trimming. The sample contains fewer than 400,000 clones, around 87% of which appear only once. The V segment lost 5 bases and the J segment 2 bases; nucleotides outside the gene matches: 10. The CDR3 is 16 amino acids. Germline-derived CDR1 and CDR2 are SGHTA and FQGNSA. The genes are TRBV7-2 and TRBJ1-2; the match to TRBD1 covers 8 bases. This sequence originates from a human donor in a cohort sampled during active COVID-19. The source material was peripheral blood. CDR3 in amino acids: CASSLLVTGANYGYTF. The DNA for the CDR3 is TGTGCCAGCAGCCTACTAGTGACAGGGGCGAACTATGGCTACACCTTC.